These 11 T cell receptor beta chains share one sample of origin, sequenced in a study of blood T cell repertoires in COVID-19. Using immunoSEQ multiplex PCR, the repertoire was profiled, and TCRdb retains in-frame clones only, with some absent. Of more than 200,000 clones listed, around 87% are singletons. Sample: peripheral blood. These TCRs come from a woman aged 55-69 years with COVID-19, enrolled during active disease.

The chain recombines TRBV10-3 with TRBJ1-5, with TRBD1 matching over 7 bases. V lost 8 bases and J lost 7; bases outside the gene matches: 8. CDR1 is ENHRY, CDR2 SYGVKD, per germline. The CDR3 is 13 amino acids. The CDR3 region is CAIGRQGKQPQHF. As DNA, the CDR3 is TGTGCCATCGGGAGACAGGGAAAGCAGCCCCAGCATTTT.

The chain uses TRBV27 and TRBJ1-2; 10 nucleotides align to TRBD1. With V trimmed by 8 bases and J by 6 bases, 12 bases remained unmatched. The CDR3 length is 15 residues. CDR1 is MNHEY and CDR2 is SMNVEV in the germline V gene (reference sequence). CDR3 in DNA: TGTGCCAGCCTTCGACAGGGGGCTGAACCAAATGGCTACACCTTC. This translates into CASLRQGAEPNGYTF.

The gene calls are TRBV15 and TRBJ1-5; D is perhaps TRBD1 (6 bases). The V and J ends lost 1 base and 4 bases respectively, with 11 bases between them. Germline V CDR1 and CDR2: LNHNV, YYDKDF (reference sequence). The CDR3 loop spans 15 amino acids. CDR3 amino acids: CATSRGDRPNQPQHF. The CDR3 region has the DNA TGTGCCACCAGCAGAGGTGACAGGCCAAATCAGCCCCAGCATTTT.

This clone appeared a few times. The V and J genes are TRBV5-1 and TRBJ2-3; D not resolved. The germline gives CDR1 SGHRS, CDR2 YFSETQ. Trimming shortened V by 0 bases and J by 2 bases, and 10 bases separated the two germline ends. The CDR3 has 15 residues. The CDR3 nucleotides are TGCGCCAGCAGCTTGGGCACTACTAACACAGATACGCAGTATTTT. It is translated as CASSLGTTNTDTQYF.

This rearrangement joins TRBV5-4 to TRBJ2-3; D is possibly TRBD2 (6 bases). V was cut by 4 bases and J by 6 bases, with 9 bases left in between. CDR3 size: 12 residues. Germline V gene data show CDR1 as SGHNT and CDR2 as YYREEE (reference sequence). CDR3 bases: TGTGCCAGCAGCCCAGGGAGGGATACGCAGTATTTT. Translation: CASSPGRDTQYF.

The V gene is TRBV30, the J gene TRBJ1-2, with 10 nucleotides matching TRBD1. Germline CDR1 GTSNPN, CDR2 SVGIG (reference sequence). V lost 4 bases and J lost 8; bases outside the gene matches: 13. The CDR3 length is 15 residues. The CDR3 region has the DNA TGTGCCTGGACCCACCGGGACAGGGGCGTAGGAGGCTACACCTTC. It specifies CAWTHRDRGVGGYTF. Supplemented by reference TRBV30 and TRBJ1-2, the full variable domain reads SQTIHQWPATLVQPVGSPLSLECTVEGTSNPNLYWYRQAAGRGLQLLFYSVGIGQISSEVPQNLSASRPQDRQFILSSKKLLLSDSGFYLCAWTHRDRGVGGYTFGSGTRLTVV.

This clone was recorded once. V and J are TRBV28 and TRBJ1-1; D gene uncertain. CDR1 is MDHEN and CDR2 is SYDVKM in the germline V gene. Between the trimmed V and J ends, which lost 10 bases and 5 bases, there was a span of 17 bases. The CDR3 is made up of 13 amino acids. CDR3 loop: CATEGGVGTEAFF. The CDR3 DNA sequence: TGTGCCACCGAGGGTGGGGTCGGGACTGAAGCTTTCTTT.

This clone was seen only a few times. The chain has TRBV11-2 and TRBJ1-1; 8 nucleotides match TRBD1. After removal of 5 bases from V and 3 bases from J, the junction contained 8 bases not matched to a gene. This CDR3 comprises 15 residues. Germline CDR1 SGHAT, CDR2 FQNNGV. CDR3: CASSPGQGVDTEAFF. DNA for the CDR3: TGTGCCAGCAGCCCAGGACAGGGCGTCGACACTGAAGCTTTCTTT.

This clone has just a few counts. This rearrangement joins TRBV7-9 to TRBJ2-3; 12 bases fit TRBD2. Unmatched junction bases numbered 4, after V lost 5 bases and J lost 4 bases. This CDR3 spans 15 amino acids. The germline gives CDR1 SEHNR, CDR2 FQNEAQ (reference sequence). The CDR3 loop reads CASSPTSGGADTQYF. The CDR3 DNA follows: TGTGCCAGCAGCCCGACTAGCGGGGGAGCAGATACGCAGTATTTT.

This chain uses TRBV18 with TRBJ2-4; perhaps TRBD1 as D (6 bases). The CDR3 is 16 residues long. V was pared by 5 bases and J by 0 bases, with 14 bases between. CDR1 and CDR2 from the germline V gene are KGHSH and LQKENI. The CDR3 loop is CASSADGTSAKNIQYF. The DNA of the CDR3 is TGTGCCAGCTCAGCCGATGGGACATCAGCCAAAAACATTCAGTACTTC.

The chain recombines TRBV18 with TRBJ1-2; D not certain. Germline assignment: CDR1 KGHSH and CDR2 LQKENI. Trimming cost V 5 bases and J 2 bases, with 12 bases left between them. CDR3 length: 14 residues. The CDR3 reads CASSNTQINYGYTF. CDR3 DNA sequence: TGTGCCAGCTCAAACACACAGATAAACTATGGCTACACCTTC.